The 10 T cell receptor beta chains given below trace back to one sample, sequenced in a study of shared clonotypes between healthy human individuals. Measured with immunoSEQ multiplex PCR; TCRdb has only the in-frame clones, and not every one. Found here are 730,000 or so clones, approximately 79% of them singletons; the top ten hold about 2%. Input material: memory CD4+ T cells sorted from blood. Noted subset: CD45RA-negative fraction. Receptor source: a woman between 25 and 40 years old in good health.

This clone has just a few counts. The CDR3 reads CASSLRMSHRDNEQFF. CDR3 sequence (DNA): TGCGCCAGCAGCTTGCGTATGAGCCACCGGGACAATGAGCAGTTCTTC. This chain links TRBV5-1 with TRBJ2-1, with D uncertain. The V and J ends lost 1 base and 5 bases respectively, with 16 bases between them. Germline V lookup: CDR1 SGHRS, CDR2 YFSETQ. The CDR3 totals 16 residues.

To note about this clone: The sample holds other DNA sequences that translate to the same CDR3. This chain uses TRBV6-6 with TRBJ2-3; TRBD1 might be the D (5 bases). Germline-derived CDR1 and CDR2 are MNHNY and SVGAGI (reference sequence). The V end was cut by 0 bases, the J end by 4 bases, with 11 bases between. The CDR3 extends over 15 amino acids. The CDR3 DNA sequence: TGTGCCAGCAGTTACTCTACAGGTGGGGCAGATACGCAGTATTTT. Translated, it gives CASSYSTGGADTQYF.

The CDR3: CASSKAQALSGLYFYEQYF. The CDR3 DNA sequence: TGTGCCAGCAGCAAAGCCCAAGCCCTCTCAGGGTTGTATTTCTACGAGCAGTACTTC. This chain uses TRBV21-1 with TRBJ2-7; the D call TRBD1 from the table was never checked on the DNA. TRBV21-1 represents a pseudogene. The CDR3 is made up of 19 amino acids.

This clone was counted between two and nine times. This chain uses TRBV18 with TRBJ2-3; 9 nucleotides match TRBD1. CDR3 size: 17 residues. Germline trimming cut 3 bases from V and 6 bases from J; bases unmatched to any gene: 13. Germline loops: CDR1 KGHSH, CDR2 LQKENI. Here the CDR3 DNA reads TGTGCCAGCTCACCCAGGGCCGGGACAGGGCCCGCGGATACGCAGTATTTT. It codes for CASSPRAGTGPADTQYF. The full variable domain, in which reference TRBV18 and TRBJ2-3 provide the parts outside the CDR3, is NAGVMQNPRHLVRRRGQEARLRCSPMKGHSHVYWYRQLPEEGLKFMVYLQKENIIDESGMPKERFSAEFPKEGPSILRIQQVVRGDSAAYFCASSPRAGTGPADTQYFGPGTRLTVL.

The rearrangement uses TRBV19 and TRBJ2-1; unclear D gene. Trimming pared 4 bases from V and 3 bases from J, leaving 10 bases between. Per the germline V gene, CDR1 is LNHDA and CDR2 is SQIVND (reference sequence). The CDR3 is made up of 14 amino acids. CDR3 residues: CASSTGNDYNEQFF. The CDR3 region has the DNA TGTGCCAGTAGTACCGGAAACGACTACAATGAGCAGTTCTTC.

This sequence joins TRBV9 and TRBJ1-6; no firm D call. The CDR3 length is 15 residues. V was pared by 0 bases and J by 8 bases, with 12 bases between. Germline CDR1 and CDR2: SGDLS and YYNGEE. The CDR3 here is CASSVGIVRDSPLHF. CDR3 nucleotides: TGTGCCAGCAGCGTAGGCATCGTCCGTGATTCACCCCTCCACTTT. Full variable domain (missing parts from reference TRBV9 and TRBJ1-6): DSGVTQTPKHLITATGQRVTLRCSPRSGDLSVYWYQQSLDQGLQFLIQYYNGEERAKGNILERFSAQQFPDLHSELNLSSLELGDSALYFCASSVGIVRDSPLHFGNGTRLTVT.

In this sample, this clone turned up a few times. The chain is built from TRBV2 and TRBJ1-3; D is undetermined. The V end lost 8 bases, the J end lost 0 bases, and 14 bases lay between the germline ends. CDR1 and CDR2 from the germline V gene are SNHLY and FYNNEI. The CDR3 has 15 amino acids. Written as DNA, the CDR3 is TGTGCCAGCCGAGTCCTTCCGAACTCTGGAAACACCATATATTTT. This gives the protein CASRVLPNSGNTIYF.

The J gene is TRBJ2-1, the V gene TRBV5-6; D unclear. Trimming cost V 2 bases and J 10 bases, with 7 bases left between them. The CDR3 has 11 residues. Germline loops: CDR1 SGHDT, CDR2 YYEEEE. The CDR3 DNA follows: TGTGCCAGCAGCTTAGAGAGGGAGCAGTTCTTC. Its protein product is CASSLEREQFF.

The V call is TRBV19, the J call TRBJ1-2; D not resolved. The length of the CDR3 is 11 residues. The ends were cut back, 4 bases at V and 4 bases at J, with 4 bases in the middle. CDR1 is LNHDA and CDR2 is SQIVND in the germline V gene (reference sequence). The CDR3 is CASSNGYGYTF. The CDR3 bases are TGTGCCAGTAGTAACGGCTATGGCTACACCTTC.

The chain has TRBV30 and TRBJ1-1, with TRBD1 matching over 7 bases. CDR1 is GTSNPN, CDR2 SVGIG, per germline (reference sequence). The CDR3 has 14 residues. V was pared by 0 bases and J by 4 bases, with 5 bases of the junction left unmatched. CDR3 region: CAWSVQGGGTEAFF. In DNA, the CDR3 is TGTGCCTGGAGTGTACAAGGGGGCGGCACTGAAGCTTTCTTT.